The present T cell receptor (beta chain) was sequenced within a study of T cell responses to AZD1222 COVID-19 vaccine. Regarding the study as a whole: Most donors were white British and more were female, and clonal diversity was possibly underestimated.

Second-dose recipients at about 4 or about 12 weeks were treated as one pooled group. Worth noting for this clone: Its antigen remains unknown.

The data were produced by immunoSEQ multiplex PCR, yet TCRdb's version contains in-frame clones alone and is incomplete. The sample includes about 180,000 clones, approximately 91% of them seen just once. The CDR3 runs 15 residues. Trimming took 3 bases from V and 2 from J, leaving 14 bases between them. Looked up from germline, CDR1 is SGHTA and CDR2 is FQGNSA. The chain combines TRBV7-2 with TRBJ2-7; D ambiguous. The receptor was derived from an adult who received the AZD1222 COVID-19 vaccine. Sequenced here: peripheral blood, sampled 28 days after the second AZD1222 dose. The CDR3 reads CASSLVDRGPYEQYF. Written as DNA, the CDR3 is TGTGCCAGCAGCTTGGTCGACCGTGGCCCCTACGAGCAGTACTTC.